This T cell receptor beta chain stems from a study of T cells after yellow fever vaccination. Study-level background: Low-cell-number fractions were prepared with SMART-Seq v4 Ultra Low Input.

CDR1 and CDR2 (germline): SGDLS, YYNGEE. The CDR3 is made up of 15 amino acids. The germline V and J ends were trimmed by 4 bases and 5 bases, with 18 bases remaining between them. TCRdb re-analysed the 5' RACE reads in MiXCR, keeping a single row per CDR3 protein. The repertoire holds roughly 63,000 distinct CDR3 sequences, roughly 7.4% seen once, with 30% to 45% in the top ten. This clonotype was counted at least ten times. Sequenced here: CD8+ T cells sorted from PBMCs, sampled 15 days after the yellow fever booster vaccination. This TCR was recovered from a man aged 25-45 years who received the YFV17D yellow fever vaccine. The gene calls are TRBV9 and TRBJ1-2, with D perhaps TRBD1 (5 bases). As DNA, the CDR3 is TGTGCCAGCAGCCCCCGGGCCGGCAAGGGGTATGGCTACACCTTC. This gives the protein CASSPRAGKGYGYTF.